The 13 T cell receptor beta chains listed next were all sequenced from one sample in a study of blood T cell repertoires in COVID-19. TCRdb's copy holds only in-frame clones and misses some; the assay was immunoSEQ multiplex PCR. Among approximately 46,000 clones, around 84% were seen once, and the ten largest hold about 8%. The sample taken for sequencing was peripheral blood. These receptors came from a human donor in a cohort sampled during active COVID-19.

The V and J genes are TRBV2 and TRBJ1-1, with a possible D match to TRBD1 (6 bases). The germline gives CDR1 SNHLY, CDR2 FYNNEI. This CDR3 has 14 amino acids. Trimming removed 3 bases at V and 3 bases at J, with 11 bases between. This chain's CDR3 is CASSDTEGDTEAFF. In nucleotides, the CDR3 is TGTGCCAGCAGTGACACAGAGGGGGACACTGAAGCTTTCTTT.

This clone was counted a few times. V and J are TRBV5-6 and TRBJ1-2, with TRBD1 matching over 9 bases. CDR1 and CDR2 from the germline V gene are SGHDT and YYEEEE. This CDR3 contains 15 residues. V lost 4 bases and J lost 1; bases outside the gene matches: 5. CDR3 nucleotide sequence: TGTGCCAGCAGCCCGGGACAGGGTGTTAACTATGGCTACACCTTC. It codes for CASSPGQGVNYGYTF.

The gene calls are TRBV19 and TRBJ2-4; 8 bases align to TRBD1. V lost 3 bases and J lost 2; bases outside the gene matches: 6. CDR1 is LNHDA, CDR2 SQIVND, per germline (reference sequence). The CDR3 covers 16 residues. DNA for the CDR3: TGTGCCAGTAGTATGGCCCCCAGGGGGCCCAAAAACATTCAGTACTTC. Encoded protein: CASSMAPRGPKNIQYF.

The sample holds a few counts of this clone. The chain links TRBV7-9 to TRBJ2-1, with 10 bases matching TRBD1. The CDR3 consists of 13 residues. From germline, CDR1 is SEHNR and CDR2 FQNEAQ (reference sequence). The junction had 0 bases not matched to a gene; V was cut back by 4 bases and J by 6 bases. The CDR3 DNA sequence: TGTGCCAGCAGCTGGACAGGGGGCAATGAGCAGTTCTTC. It codes for CASSWTGGNEQFF.

The chain carries TRBV14 and TRBJ1-6, with a tentative D call TRBD1 (5 bases). In germline, CDR1 is SGHDN, CDR2 FVKESK. The CDR3 sequence is 15 residues long. The V end lost 1 base, the J end lost 7 bases, and 11 bases lay between the germline ends. The CDR3 DNA reads TGTGCCAGCAGCCAAGTCGCGGACACCAATTCACCCCTCCACTTT. It codes for CASSQVADTNSPLHF. Filled out from reference TRBV14 and TRBJ1-6, the complete variable domain reads EAGVTQFPSHSVIEKGQTVTLRCDPISGHDNLYWYRRVMGKEIKFLLHFVKESKQDESGMPNNRFLAERTGGTYSTLKVQPAELEDSGVYFCASSQVADTNSPLHFGNGTRLTVT.

This clone appeared once. The chain carries TRBV6-6 and TRBJ1-2; D is unclear. CDR3 length equals 14 residues. V was pared by 7 bases and J by 0 bases, with 12 bases between. The germline CDR1 and CDR2 sequences are MNHNY and SVGAGI (reference sequence). The CDR3, as DNA: TGTGCCAGCATCCAAGGGAGTTCTAACTATGGCTACACCTTC. Translating gives CASIQGSSNYGYTF.

This chain uses TRBV5-5 with TRBJ2-5; 7 positions agree with TRBD1. The length of the CDR3 is 13 residues. Per germline, CDR1 SGHKS and CDR2 YYEKEE (reference sequence). V lost 5 bases and J lost 4; bases outside the gene matches: 5. CDR3: CASSTRGRETQYF. The CDR3 DNA follows: TGTGCCAGCAGTACCAGGGGGAGAGAGACCCAGTACTTC.

V usage is TRBV18 and J usage is TRBJ1-1; 10 bases agree with TRBD1. Germline V lookup: CDR1 KGHSH, CDR2 LQKENI. The length of the CDR3 is 14 residues. V was clipped by 6 bases and J by 5 bases; unmatched bases: 6. This chain's CDR3 is CASSPTGGETEAFF. The CDR3 nucleotides read TGTGCCAGCTCTCCGACAGGGGGCGAAACTGAAGCTTTCTTT.

The rearrangement links TRBV7-2 to TRBJ2-1; D unclear. The germline CDR1 and CDR2 sequences are SGHTA and FQGNSA. V lost 4 bases and J lost 1, with 14 bases in between. This CDR3 region has 16 residues. CDR3: CASSWQPGISYNEQFF. The CDR3 DNA is TGTGCCAGCAGCTGGCAGCCGGGTATTTCCTACAATGAGCAGTTCTTC.

The rearrangement joins TRBV6-5 to TRBJ1-2; 12 bases are a match to TRBD1. The germline gives CDR1 MNHEY, CDR2 SVGAGI. Germline trimming cut 6 bases from V and 8 bases from J; bases unmatched to any gene: 7. The CDR3 has 14 amino acids. The CDR3 DNA follows: TGTGCCAGCAGGAAGGGACAGGGGGCGCAAGGCTACACCTTC. It yields the protein CASRKGQGAQGYTF.

This chain links TRBV6-6 with TRBJ2-4, with 7 positions matching TRBD1. With 5 bases clipped from V and 15 bases from J, the junction kept 7 bases outside the gene matches. The CDR3 consists of 11 residues. Germline V gene data show CDR1 as MNHNY and CDR2 as SVGAGI (reference sequence). The CDR3: CASSRQGGVYF. The CDR3 coding sequence is TGTGCCAGCAGTAGACAGGGTGGAGTGTACTTC.

This clone was observed once. V and J are TRBV15 and TRBJ1-1, with 8 bases matching TRBD1. The CDR3 is made up of 15 amino acids. Germline V CDR1 and CDR2: LNHNV, YYDKDF (reference sequence). With V trimmed by 5 bases and J by 0 bases, 5 bases remained unmatched. The CDR3: CATSEDRVMNTEAFF. CDR3 sequence (DNA): TGTGCCACCAGCGAGGACAGGGTGATGAACACTGAAGCTTTCTTT.

This clone was counted between two and nine times. This sequence joins TRBV7-2 and TRBJ1-5; TRBD1 matches at 8 bases. The CDR3 contains 15 residues. Germline V gene data show CDR1 as SGHTA and CDR2 as FQGNSA. Losses at the gene ends were 5 bases for V and 3 bases for J; bases not matched to a gene: 6. The CDR3 protein is CASSQATGANQPQHF. CDR3 sequence (DNA): TGTGCCAGCAGCCAAGCGACAGGGGCCAATCAGCCCCAGCATTTT.